This TCR beta chain emerged from a study of patients and donors after allogeneic stem cell transplantation. TCRdb re-derived calls from the RT-PCR reads in MiXCR, one entry per CDR3 protein. The sample records approximately 410,000 distinct CDR3 sequences, around 16% being singletons. The specimen sequenced was blood, either unsorted or a sorted T cell fraction (not recorded which). This TCR was sampled from a human donor who was either an allogeneic HSCT recipient or a stem cell or donor lymphocyte infusion donor (not recorded which). It is not recorded whose cells these are; they may come from a transplant donor.

The chain's CDR3 is CASSSDGLPPQHF. The DNA of the CDR3 is TGTGCCAGCAGTTCGGACGGGCTTCCGCCCCAGCATTTT. The rearrangement uses TRBV27 and TRBJ1-5; D unresolved. The germline V gene has CDR1 MNHEY and CDR2 SMNVEV (reference sequence). Trimming removed 4 bases from V and 9 bases from J, with 13 bases in between. CDR3 size: 13 residues.